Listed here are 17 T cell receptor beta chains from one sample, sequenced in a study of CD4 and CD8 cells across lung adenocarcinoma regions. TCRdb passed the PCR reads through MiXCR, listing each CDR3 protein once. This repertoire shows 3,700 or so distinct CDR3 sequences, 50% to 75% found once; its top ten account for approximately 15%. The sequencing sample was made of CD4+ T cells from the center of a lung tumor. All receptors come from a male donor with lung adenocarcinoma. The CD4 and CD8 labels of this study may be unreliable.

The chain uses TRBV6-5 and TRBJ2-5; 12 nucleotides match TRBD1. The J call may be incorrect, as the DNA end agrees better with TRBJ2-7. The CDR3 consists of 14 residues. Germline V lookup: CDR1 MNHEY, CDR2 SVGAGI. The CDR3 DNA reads TGTGCCAGCAGTTCGGGACAGGGGGCCAACGAGCAGTACTTC. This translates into CASSSGQGANEQYF.

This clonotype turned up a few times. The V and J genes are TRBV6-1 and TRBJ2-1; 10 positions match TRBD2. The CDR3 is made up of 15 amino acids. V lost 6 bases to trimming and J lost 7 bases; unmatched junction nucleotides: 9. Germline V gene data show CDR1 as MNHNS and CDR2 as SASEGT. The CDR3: CASRKVAGGVNEQFF. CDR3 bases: TGTGCCAGCAGAAAAGTAGCGGGAGGTGTTAATGAGCAGTTCTTC.

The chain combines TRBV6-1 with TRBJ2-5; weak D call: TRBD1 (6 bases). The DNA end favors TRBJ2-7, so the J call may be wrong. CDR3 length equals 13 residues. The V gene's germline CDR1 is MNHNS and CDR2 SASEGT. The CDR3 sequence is CASSVGQIYEQYF. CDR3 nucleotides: TGTGCCAGCAGTGTAGGACAGATCTACGAGCAGTACTTC.

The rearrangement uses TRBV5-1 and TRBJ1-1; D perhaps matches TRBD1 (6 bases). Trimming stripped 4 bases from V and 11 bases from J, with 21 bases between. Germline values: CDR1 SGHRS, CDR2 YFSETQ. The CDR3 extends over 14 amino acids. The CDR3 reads CASSPSDSAWGAFF. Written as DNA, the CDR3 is TGCGCCAGCAGCCCTTCGGACAGCGCCTGGGGGGCTTTCTTT.

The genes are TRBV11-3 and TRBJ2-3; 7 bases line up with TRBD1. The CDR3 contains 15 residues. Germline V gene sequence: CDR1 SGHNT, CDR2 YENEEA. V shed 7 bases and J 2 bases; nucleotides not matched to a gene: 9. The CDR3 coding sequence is TGTGCCAGCACCCAATCGACAGGGAACACAGATACGCAGTATTTT. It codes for CASTQSTGNTDTQYF.

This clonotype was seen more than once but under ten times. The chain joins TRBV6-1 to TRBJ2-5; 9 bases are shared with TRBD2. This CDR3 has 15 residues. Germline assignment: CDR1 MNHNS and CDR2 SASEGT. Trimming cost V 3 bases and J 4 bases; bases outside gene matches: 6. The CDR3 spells CASSEGLAGAETQYF. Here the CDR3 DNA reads TGTGCCAGCAGTGAGGGTTTAGCGGGAGCAGAGACCCAGTACTTC.

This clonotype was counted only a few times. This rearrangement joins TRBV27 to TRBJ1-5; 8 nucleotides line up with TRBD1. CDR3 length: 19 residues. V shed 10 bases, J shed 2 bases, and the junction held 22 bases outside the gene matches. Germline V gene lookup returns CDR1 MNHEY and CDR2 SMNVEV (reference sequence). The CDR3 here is CATRMSGQGIKGRNQPQHF. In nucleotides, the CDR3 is TGTGCCACCCGCATGTCAGGACAGGGCATAAAAGGTCGCAATCAGCCCCAGCATTTT.

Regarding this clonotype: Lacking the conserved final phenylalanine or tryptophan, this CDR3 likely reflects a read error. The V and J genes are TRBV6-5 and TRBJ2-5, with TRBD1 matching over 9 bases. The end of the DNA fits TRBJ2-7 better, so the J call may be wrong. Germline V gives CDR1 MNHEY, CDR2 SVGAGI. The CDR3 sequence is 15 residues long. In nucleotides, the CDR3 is TGTGCCAGCAGTTATGAGGGGACAGGGAACTACGAGCAGTACTCC. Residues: CASSYEGTGNYEQYS.

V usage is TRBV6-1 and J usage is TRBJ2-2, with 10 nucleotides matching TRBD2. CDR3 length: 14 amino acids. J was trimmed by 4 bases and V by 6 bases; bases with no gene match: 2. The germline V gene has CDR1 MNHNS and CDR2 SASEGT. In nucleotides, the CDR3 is TGTGCCAGCAGGAGCGGGGGGGGCACCGGGGAGCTGTTTTTT. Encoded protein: CASRSGGGTGELFF.

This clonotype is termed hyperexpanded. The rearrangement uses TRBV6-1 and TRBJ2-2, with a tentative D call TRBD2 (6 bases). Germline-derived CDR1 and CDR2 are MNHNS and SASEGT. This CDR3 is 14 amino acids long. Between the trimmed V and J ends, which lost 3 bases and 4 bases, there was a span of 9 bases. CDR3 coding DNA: TGTGCCAGCAGTGAGGGAGGTCCCACCGGGGAGCTGTTTTTT. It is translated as CASSEGGPTGELFF.

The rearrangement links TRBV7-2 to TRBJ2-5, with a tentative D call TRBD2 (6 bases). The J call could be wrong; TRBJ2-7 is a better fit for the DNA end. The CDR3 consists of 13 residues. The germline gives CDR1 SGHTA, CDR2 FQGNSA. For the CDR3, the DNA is TGTGCCAGCAGCTTAGGGGGGGAGTACGAGCAGTACTTC. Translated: CASSLGGEYEQYF.

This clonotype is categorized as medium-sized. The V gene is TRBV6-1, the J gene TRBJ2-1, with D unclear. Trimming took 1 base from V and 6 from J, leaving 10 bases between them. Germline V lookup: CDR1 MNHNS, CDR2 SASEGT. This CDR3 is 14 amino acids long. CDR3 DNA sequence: TGTGCCAGCAGTGAAGGGCAGGAGCTCAATGAGCAGTTCTTC. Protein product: CASSEGQELNEQFF.

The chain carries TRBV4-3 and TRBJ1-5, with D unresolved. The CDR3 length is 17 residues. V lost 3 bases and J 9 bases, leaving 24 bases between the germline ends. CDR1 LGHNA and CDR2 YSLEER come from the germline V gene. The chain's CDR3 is CASSHKAPRGSYRPQHF. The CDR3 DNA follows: TGCGCCAGCAGCCACAAAGCCCCTCGGGGAAGTTATCGGCCCCAGCATTTT.

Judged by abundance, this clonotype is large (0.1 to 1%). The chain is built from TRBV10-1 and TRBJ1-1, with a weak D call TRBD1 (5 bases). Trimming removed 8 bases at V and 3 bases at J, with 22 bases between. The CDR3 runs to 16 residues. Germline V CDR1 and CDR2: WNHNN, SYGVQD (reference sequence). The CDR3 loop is CASPLWCTFRDTEAFF. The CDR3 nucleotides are TGCGCCAGCCCCCTATGGTGCACTTTCAGGGACACTGAAGCTTTCTTT.

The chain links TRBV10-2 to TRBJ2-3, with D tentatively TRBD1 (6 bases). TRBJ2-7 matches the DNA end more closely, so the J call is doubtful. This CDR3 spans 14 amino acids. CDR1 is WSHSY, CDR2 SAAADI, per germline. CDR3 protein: CAGSGGRSKDTQYF. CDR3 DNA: TGCGCGGGCAGTGGGGGCCGCAGCAAAGATACGCAGTACTTC.

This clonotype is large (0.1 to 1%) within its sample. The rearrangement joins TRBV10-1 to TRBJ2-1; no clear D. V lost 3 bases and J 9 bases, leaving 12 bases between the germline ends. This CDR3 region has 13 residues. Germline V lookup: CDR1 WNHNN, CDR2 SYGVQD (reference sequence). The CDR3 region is CASSDSSALEQFF. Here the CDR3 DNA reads TGCGCCAGCAGTGACTCCTCGGCGCTTGAGCAGTTCTTC.

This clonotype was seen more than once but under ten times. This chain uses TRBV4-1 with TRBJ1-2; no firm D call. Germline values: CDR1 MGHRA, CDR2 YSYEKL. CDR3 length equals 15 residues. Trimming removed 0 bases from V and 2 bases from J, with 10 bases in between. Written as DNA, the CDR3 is TGCGCCAGCAGCCAAGATGCTGTAGGGAACTATGGCTACACCTTC. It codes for CASSQDAVGNYGYTF.